One sample yielded the 3 T cell receptor beta chains listed below, sequenced in a study of shared clonotypes between healthy human individuals. Repertoires were generated with immunoSEQ multiplex PCR, while TCRdb's copy carries only in-frame clones and drops some. Of fewer than 1 million clones detected, 90% to 97% appear once; the ten largest clones hold around 0.25%. The naive CD8 subset, CD45RO-negative cells positively selected for CCR7, excluded terminally differentiated effector memory CD45RA+ cells. The sequencing input was naive CD8+ T cells sorted from blood. The receptors derive from a man aged 30 to 39 in good health.

This chain connects TRBV30 to TRBJ2-7; 10 positions agree with TRBD1. Germline CDR1 and CDR2: GTSNPN and SVGIG (reference sequence). J lost 5 bases, V lost 1 base, and 5 bases had no gene match. The CDR3 runs 14 residues. CDR3 coding DNA: TGTGCCTGGAGTGAGGGGACAGGGGCCCACGAGCAGTACTTC. Encoded protein: CAWSEGTGAHEQYF.

The chain recombines TRBV9 with TRBJ2-1; TRBD1 might be the D (6 bases). V was shortened by 4 bases and J by 0 bases, with 14 bases between the two germline ends. This CDR3 is 16 amino acids long. Germline CDR1 SGDLS, CDR2 YYNGEE. CDR3 nucleotides: TGTGCCAGCAGCACTAGGGGGTTTAGCTCCTACAATGAGCAGTTCTTC. Its translation: CASSTRGFSSYNEQFF.

As DNA, the CDR3 is TGTGCCACCAGCGGCATACTAGCGGGACCCTACAATGAGCAGTTCTTC. Encoded protein: CATSGILAGPYNEQFF. The chain recombines TRBV15 with TRBJ2-1; TRBD2 matches 10 bases. The CDR3 loop spans 16 amino acids. Per the germline V gene, CDR1 is LNHNV and CDR2 is YYDKDF (reference sequence). Trimming removed 5 bases from V and 2 bases from J; junction bases left unmatched: 6. The full variable domain, its missing parts supplied by reference TRBV15 and TRBJ2-1, is DAMVIQNPRYQVTQFGKPVTLSCSQTLNHNVMYWYQQKSSQAPKLLFHYYDKDFNNEADTPDNFQSRRPNTSFCFLDIRSPGLGDTAMYLCATSGILAGPYNEQFFGPGTRLTVL.